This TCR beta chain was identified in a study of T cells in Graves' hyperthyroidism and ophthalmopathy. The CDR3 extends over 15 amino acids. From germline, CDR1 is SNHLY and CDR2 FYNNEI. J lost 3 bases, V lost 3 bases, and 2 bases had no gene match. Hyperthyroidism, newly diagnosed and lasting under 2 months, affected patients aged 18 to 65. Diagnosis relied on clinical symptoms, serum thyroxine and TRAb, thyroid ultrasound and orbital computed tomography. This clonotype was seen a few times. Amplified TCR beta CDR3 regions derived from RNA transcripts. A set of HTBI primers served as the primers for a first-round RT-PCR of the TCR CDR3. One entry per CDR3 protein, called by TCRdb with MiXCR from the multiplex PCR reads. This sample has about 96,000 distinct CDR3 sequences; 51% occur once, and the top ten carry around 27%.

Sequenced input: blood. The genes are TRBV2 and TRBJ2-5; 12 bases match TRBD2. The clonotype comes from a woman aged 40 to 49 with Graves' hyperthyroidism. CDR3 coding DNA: TGTGCCAGCAGTGACCCTAGCGGGAGGGAAGAGACCCAGTACTTC. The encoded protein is CASSDPSGREETQYF.